These 5 T cell receptor beta chains share one sample of origin, sequenced in a study of blood T cells in healthy people across ages. Then a second PCR, running about 6 to 11 cycles, was carried out with a sample-barcoded 5' primer and a J-beta primer mix. Using its own MiXCR run on the 5' RACE reads, TCRdb lists one record per CDR3 protein. The profile shows hundreds of thousands of distinct CDR3 sequences, 24% of them singletons. These data were also reused for a study on T cells of mothers and their children.

Sequenced: blood. The receptors stem from a boy younger than 18 in good health.

This clonotype was detected ten times or more. V usage is TRBV27 and J usage is TRBJ1-2; 8 bases align to TRBD1. The ends lost 3 bases at V and 5 bases at J; junction bases unmatched: 2. The CDR3 is made up of 13 amino acids. Germline lookup yields CDR1 MNHEY and CDR2 SMNVEV (reference sequence). The DNA of the CDR3 is TGTGCCAGCAGTTTTGACAGGGGTTATGGCTACACCTTC. This translates into CASSFDRGYGYTF.

This clonotype was found a few times. The chain employs TRBV18 and TRBJ1-1; D may be TRBD1 (5 bases). CDR3 size: 16 residues. Germline V gene sequence: CDR1 KGHSH, CDR2 LQKENI. V lost 3 bases to trimming and J lost 1 base, with 15 bases between them. CDR3 in DNA: TGTGCCAGCTCACCCCAGACAGTAGCCCAGAACACTGAAGCTTTCTTT. Protein sequence: CASSPQTVAQNTEAFF.

The chain is built from TRBV6-2 or TRBV6-3 and TRBJ2-1; the D gene is possibly TRBD2 (6 bases). Trimming removed 2 bases from V and 9 bases from J, with 11 bases in between. The germline gives CDR1 MNHEY, CDR2 SVGEGT. This CDR3 has 13 residues. The CDR3, as DNA: TGTGCCAGCAGTTACGTGGGGCGGGGTGAGCAGTTCTTC. Encoded protein: CASSYVGRGEQFF.

V gene TRBV20-1 combines with J gene TRBJ1-2, with D uncertain. The CDR3 extends over 13 amino acids. CDR1 and CDR2 (germline): DFQATT, SNEGSKA (reference sequence). V shed 6 bases and J shed 5 bases, with 16 bases lying between them. Written as DNA, the CDR3 is TGCAGTGCCCCTCGCGAAGGTCCATATGGCTACACCTTC. Translating gives CSAPREGPYGYTF.

The genes are TRBV28 and TRBJ2-7; 7 nucleotides line up with TRBD1. The CDR3 is made up of 15 amino acids. Germline-derived CDR1 and CDR2 are MDHEN and SYDVKM. V shed 7 bases, J shed 4 bases, and the junction held 13 bases outside the gene matches. The CDR3 sequence: CASTLPHRGGYEQYF. The CDR3 DNA reads TGTGCCAGCACCTTGCCTCACAGGGGTGGATACGAGCAGTACTTC.